This TCR beta chain was documented in a study of T cell responses to AZD1222 COVID-19 vaccine. Overall study findings and caveats: Spike-specific TCR breadth and depth grew following two AZD1222 doses.

This clone has just a few counts. Its antigen is not identified. Profiling relied on immunoSEQ multiplex PCR, and the TCRdb table lists in-frame clones only, not all of them. The table has 87,000 or so clones, 85% to 90% seen once; the top ten hold approximately 9.1%. V lost 3 bases and J 4 bases, leaving 12 bases between the germline ends. The length of the CDR3 is 14 residues. The germline V gene encodes CDR1 SGHAT and CDR2 FQDESV (reference sequence). Sequenced material: peripheral blood, taken on day 0 of AZD1222 vaccination. The genes are TRBV11-1 and TRBJ2-5; D may be TRBD1 or TRBD2 (6 bases each). The TCR originated in an adult in good health. The CDR3 DNA follows: TGTGCCAGCAGCTTTAGGGGGGCACGAGAGACCCAGTACTTC. The encoded protein is CASSFRGARETQYF.